The clone carrying this T cell receptor (beta chain) was seen a handful of times. Germline CDR1 and CDR2: SGHDT and YYEEEE. V was pared by 8 bases and J by 4 bases, with 16 bases between. The CDR3 length is 14 residues. The sample is drawn from a study of CD8 T cells in ankylosing spondylitis. TCRdb reanalysed the 5' RACE reads using MiXCR and keeps one entry per CDR3 protein. The profile shows 200,000 to 250,000 distinct CDR3 sequences, roughly 8.2% of them singletons. Sequenced material: blood, either unsorted or a sorted T cell fraction (not recorded which). The receptor was isolated from a female donor with ankylosing spondylitis or in good health (not recorded which). V is TRBV5-6 and J is TRBJ1-3, with D uncertain. CDR3 nucleotide sequence: TGTGCCAGTCTCCTAGGGAATCTCGGAAACACCATATATTTT. Amino acids: CASLLGNLGNTIYF.